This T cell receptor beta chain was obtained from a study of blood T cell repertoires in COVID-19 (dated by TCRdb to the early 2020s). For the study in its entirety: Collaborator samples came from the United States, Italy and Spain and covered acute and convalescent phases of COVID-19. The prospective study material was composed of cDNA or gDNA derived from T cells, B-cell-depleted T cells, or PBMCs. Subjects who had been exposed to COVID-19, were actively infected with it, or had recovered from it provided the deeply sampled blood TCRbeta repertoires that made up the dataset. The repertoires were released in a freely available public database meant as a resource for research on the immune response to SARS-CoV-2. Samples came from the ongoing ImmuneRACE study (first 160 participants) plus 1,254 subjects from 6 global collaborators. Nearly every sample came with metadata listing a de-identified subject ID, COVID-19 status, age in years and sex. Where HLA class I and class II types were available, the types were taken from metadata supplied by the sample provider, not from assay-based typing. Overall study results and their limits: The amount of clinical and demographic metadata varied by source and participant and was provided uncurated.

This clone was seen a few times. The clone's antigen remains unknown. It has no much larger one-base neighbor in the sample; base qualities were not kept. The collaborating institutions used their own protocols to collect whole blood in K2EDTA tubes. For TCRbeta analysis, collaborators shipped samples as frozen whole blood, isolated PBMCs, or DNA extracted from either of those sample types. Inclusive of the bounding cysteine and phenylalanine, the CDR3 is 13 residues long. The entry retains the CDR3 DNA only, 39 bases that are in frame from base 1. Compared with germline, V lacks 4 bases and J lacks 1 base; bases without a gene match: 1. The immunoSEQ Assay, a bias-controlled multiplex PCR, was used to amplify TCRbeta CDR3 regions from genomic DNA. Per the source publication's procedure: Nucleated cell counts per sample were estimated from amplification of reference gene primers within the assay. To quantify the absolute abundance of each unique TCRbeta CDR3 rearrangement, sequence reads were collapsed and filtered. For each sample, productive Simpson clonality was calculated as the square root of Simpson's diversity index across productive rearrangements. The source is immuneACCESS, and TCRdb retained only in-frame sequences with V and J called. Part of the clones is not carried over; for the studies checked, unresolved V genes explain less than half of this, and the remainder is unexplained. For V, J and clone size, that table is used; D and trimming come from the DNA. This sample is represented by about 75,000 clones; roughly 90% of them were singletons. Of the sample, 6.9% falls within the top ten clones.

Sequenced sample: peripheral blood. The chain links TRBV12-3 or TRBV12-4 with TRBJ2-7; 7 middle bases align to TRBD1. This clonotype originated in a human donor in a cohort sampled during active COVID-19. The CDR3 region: CASSWTGSYEQYF. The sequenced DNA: TGTGCCAGCAGTTGGACAGGTTCCTACGAGCAGTACTTC.